This TCR beta chain was found in a study of T cell responses to AZD1222 COVID-19 vaccine. Trimming cost V 3 bases and J 0 bases, with 4 bases left between them. This CDR3 comprises 14 residues. Germline V lookup: CDR1 SGDLS, CDR2 YYNGEE. Using immunoSEQ multiplex PCR, the repertoire was profiled, and TCRdb retains in-frame clones only, with some absent. Here the sample spans some 120,000 clones, around 89% being singletons. Source: peripheral blood, taken on day 0 of MenACWY control vaccination. This receptor was obtained from an adult in good health. The chain links TRBV9 to TRBJ2-6, with D unclear. The CDR3 coding sequence is TGTGCCAGCAGCGAGAGCTCTGGGGCCAACGTCCTGACTTTC. Encoded protein: CASSESSGANVLTF.